A selection of T cell receptor beta chains follows, all from one sample in a study of T-cell memory formation after mild COVID-19. In TCRdb, the 5' RACE reads were re-called with MiXCR into one record per CDR3 protein. The sample carries approximately 100,000 distinct CDR3 sequences, over 8.5% recorded once. Material for sequencing was PBMCs or a T cell subset sorted from them (not recorded which). Every receptor here comes from a man between 18 and 29 years old who had mild COVID-19 (a few samples of this study predate the infection). Cell type and time point are not known. Both conserved end residues are part of each CDR3. Fields, in order: CDR3 protein, CDR3 DNA, V gene, clone size, D gene, J gene. The D gene is left open where the match is weak. Size is omitted from some rows. Given values are once, few, many or a class for expanded clones.

cdr3_aa: CASTLGVFGEQYF
cdr3_nt: TGTGCCAGCACTCTGGGAGTTTTTGGCGAGCAGTACTTC
v_call: TRBV7-9
clone_size: NA
d_call: NA
j_call: TRBJ2-7

cdr3_aa: CASSLTSGGSYNEQFF
cdr3_nt: TGTGCCAGCAGCTTAACTTCGGGCGGTAGCTACAATGAGCAGTTCTTC
v_call: TRBV7-3
clone_size: NA
d_call: NA
j_call: TRBJ2-1

cdr3_aa: CASSQDGGGQVEQFF
cdr3_nt: TGCGCCAGCAGCCAAGATGGCGGGGGGCAGGTTGAGCAGTTCTTC
v_call: TRBV4-1
clone_size: NA
d_call: TRBD2
j_call: TRBJ2-1

cdr3_aa: CASSSRGWGSPLHF
cdr3_nt: TGTGCCAGCAGCTCGAGGGGATGGGGATCACCCCTCCACTTT
v_call: TRBV7-2
clone_size: few
d_call: NA
j_call: TRBJ1-6

cdr3_aa: CASTAGVVGTDTQYF
cdr3_nt: TGTGCCAGCACCGCTGGGGTGGTAGGCACAGATACGCAGTATTTT
v_call: TRBV6-1
clone_size: NA
d_call: NA
j_call: TRBJ2-3

cdr3_aa: CATGAGQGAYEQYF
cdr3_nt: TGTGCCACCGGAGCTGGACAGGGGGCTTACGAGCAGTACTTC
v_call: TRBV2
clone_size: NA
d_call: TRBD1
j_call: TRBJ2-7

cdr3_aa: CASSPGTAGTGELFF
cdr3_nt: TGTGCCAGCAGCCCTGGGACAGCAGGCACCGGGGAGCTGTTTTTT
v_call: TRBV7-6
clone_size: few
d_call: TRBD1
j_call: TRBJ2-2

cdr3_aa: CATPPSWAENSNQPQHF
cdr3_nt: TGTGCCACCCCCCCCTCGTGGGCAGAAAATAGCAATCAGCCCCAGCATTTT
v_call: TRBV24-1
clone_size: NA
d_call: NA
j_call: TRBJ1-5

cdr3_aa: CASSFAGSSYEQYF
cdr3_nt: TGTGCCAGCAGTTTCGCCGGGAGCTCCTACGAGCAGTACTTC
v_call: TRBV12-3/TRBV12-4
clone_size: few
d_call: NA
j_call: TRBJ2-7

cdr3_aa: CASSPANLLSYGYTF
cdr3_nt: TGCGCCAGCAGCCCGGCTAACCTTTTGAGCTATGGCTACACCTTC
v_call: TRBV4-1
clone_size: few
d_call: NA
j_call: TRBJ1-2

cdr3_aa: CASSLNTEAFF
cdr3_nt: TGTGCCAGCAGCTTAAACACTGAAGCTTTCTTT
v_call: TRBV7-9
clone_size: many
d_call: NA
j_call: TRBJ1-1

cdr3_aa: CASSQGSREQFF
cdr3_nt: TGCGCCAGCAGCCAAGGAAGTAGAGAGCAGTTCTTC
v_call: TRBV4-1
clone_size: NA
d_call: NA
j_call: TRBJ2-1

cdr3_aa: CATSMDRGSNQPQHF
cdr3_nt: TGTGCCACCAGCATGGACAGGGGTAGCAATCAGCCCCAGCATTTT
v_call: TRBV15
clone_size: NA
d_call: TRBD1
j_call: TRBJ1-5

cdr3_aa: CASRNGGWDYTF
cdr3_nt: TGCGCCAGCAGGAATGGAGGTTGGGACTACACCTTC
v_call: TRBV5-1
clone_size: NA
d_call: NA
j_call: TRBJ1-2

cdr3_aa: CASSQPMDTQYF
cdr3_nt: TGCGCCAGCAGCCAGCCTATGGATACGCAGTATTTT
v_call: TRBV4-1
clone_size: few
d_call: NA
j_call: TRBJ2-3

cdr3_aa: CASSYGYTEAFF
cdr3_nt: TGTGCCAGCAGTTACGGGTACACTGAAGCTTTCTTT
v_call: TRBV6-2/TRBV6-3
clone_size: many
d_call: NA
j_call: TRBJ1-1

cdr3_aa: CASQTGVGNQPQHF
cdr3_nt: TGTGCCAGCCAGACAGGTGTGGGCAATCAGCCCCAGCATTTT
v_call: TRBV9
clone_size: NA
d_call: NA
j_call: TRBJ1-5

cdr3_aa: CASSYSWGGDLHF
cdr3_nt: TGTGCCAGCAGTTACAGTTGGGGCGGCGATCTCCACTTT
v_call: TRBV6-2/TRBV6-3
clone_size: few
d_call: NA
j_call: TRBJ1-6

cdr3_aa: CASSPGQRVWGKQTQYF
cdr3_nt: TGTGCCAGCAGCCCCGGCCAGAGGGTTTGGGGGAAACAGACCCAGTACTTC
v_call: TRBV7-2
clone_size: few
d_call: NA
j_call: TRBJ2-5

cdr3_aa: CASSYRDAGNSPLHF
cdr3_nt: TGTGCCAGCAGTTACAGGGACGCGGGAAATTCACCCCTCCACTTT
v_call: TRBV6-5
clone_size: few
d_call: NA
j_call: TRBJ1-6

cdr3_aa: CASSPVSNSETQYF
cdr3_nt: TGTGCCAGCAGCCCCGTTAGCAACAGCGAGACCCAGTACTTC
v_call: TRBV7-9
clone_size: NA
d_call: NA
j_call: TRBJ2-5

cdr3_aa: CASSYSGGRYNEQFF
cdr3_nt: TGTGCCAGCAGTTACAGCGGGGGGCGTTACAATGAGCAGTTCTTC
v_call: TRBV7-9
clone_size: few
d_call: TRBD2
j_call: TRBJ2-1

cdr3_aa: CASSQSTGNTEAFF
cdr3_nt: TGTGCCAGCAGTCAAAGTACGGGGAACACTGAAGCTTTCTTT
v_call: TRBV7-6
clone_size: few
d_call: NA
j_call: TRBJ1-1

cdr3_aa: CASRGTGTGEQRGYTF
cdr3_nt: TGTGCCAGCAGGGGTACCGGGACAGGGGAACAAAGAGGCTACACCTTC
v_call: TRBV7-9
clone_size: once
d_call: TRBD1
j_call: TRBJ1-2

cdr3_aa: CASSFWDRVEDEQFF
cdr3_nt: TGTGCCAGCAGCTTTTGGGACAGGGTCGAGGATGAGCAGTTCTTC
v_call: TRBV7-2
clone_size: NA
d_call: TRBD1
j_call: TRBJ2-1

cdr3_aa: CASSQDTYSGANVLTF
cdr3_nt: TGCGCCAGCAGCCAAGATACCTACTCTGGGGCCAACGTCCTGACTTTC
v_call: TRBV4-1
clone_size: many
d_call: NA
j_call: TRBJ2-6

cdr3_aa: CASSQTSTEAFYEQYF
cdr3_nt: TGCGCCAGCAGCCAAACTAGCACTGAGGCCTTCTACGAGCAGTACTTC
v_call: TRBV4-3
clone_size: few
d_call: NA
j_call: TRBJ2-7

cdr3_aa: CASSWIDRGQETQYF
cdr3_nt: TGCGCCAGCAGCTGGATCGACAGGGGCCAAGAGACCCAGTACTTC
v_call: TRBV5-1
clone_size: few
d_call: TRBD1
j_call: TRBJ2-5

cdr3_aa: CASSWVAEDTDTQYF
cdr3_nt: TGTGCCAGCAGCTGGGTTGCCGAGGACACAGATACGCAGTATTTT
v_call: TRBV11-2
clone_size: NA
d_call: NA
j_call: TRBJ2-3

cdr3_aa: CASSPGLVNEQFF
cdr3_nt: TGTGCCAGCAGTCCCGGGTTGGTCAATGAGCAGTTCTTC
v_call: TRBV28
clone_size: NA
d_call: NA
j_call: TRBJ2-1

cdr3_aa: CASSLGQYTEAFF
cdr3_nt: TGTGCCAGCAGCCTGGGACAGTACACTGAAGCTTTCTTT
v_call: TRBV7-6
clone_size: many
d_call: TRBD1
j_call: TRBJ1-1

cdr3_aa: CASSLLEARSETQYF
cdr3_nt: TGTGCCAGCAGCTTGTTGGAAGCCCGGTCGGAGACCCAGTACTTC
v_call: TRBV5-6
clone_size: few
d_call: NA
j_call: TRBJ2-5

cdr3_aa: CATSDPFSGGTDTQYF
cdr3_nt: TGTGCCACCAGTGATCCCTTTAGCGGAGGCACAGATACGCAGTATTTT
v_call: TRBV24-1
clone_size: few
d_call: NA
j_call: TRBJ2-3

cdr3_aa: CATSDFVPGANVLTF
cdr3_nt: TGTGCCACCAGTGATTTCGTGCCTGGGGCCAACGTCCTGACTTTC
v_call: TRBV24-1
clone_size: few
d_call: NA
j_call: TRBJ2-6

cdr3_aa: CASSIVSGSEQFF
cdr3_nt: TGTGCCAGTAGTATAGTCTCGGGTAGTGAGCAGTTCTTC
v_call: TRBV19
clone_size: NA
d_call: NA
j_call: TRBJ2-1

cdr3_aa: CASSPGQGGLYEQYF
cdr3_nt: TGTGCCAGCAGCCCCGGACAGGGGGGCCTCTACGAGCAGTACTTC
v_call: TRBV7-6
clone_size: many
d_call: TRBD1
j_call: TRBJ2-7

cdr3_aa: CASSATERGDTDTQYF
cdr3_nt: TGTGCCAGCAGCGCCACGGAGCGGGGGGACACAGATACGCAGTATTTT
v_call: TRBV7-9
clone_size: NA
d_call: TRBD2
j_call: TRBJ2-3

cdr3_aa: CASSPTGWSPNYGYTF
cdr3_nt: TGCGCCAGCAGCCCGACAGGGTGGTCTCCTAACTATGGCTACACCTTC
v_call: TRBV5-1
clone_size: NA
d_call: TRBD1
j_call: TRBJ1-2

cdr3_aa: CASSYVGEQFF
cdr3_nt: TGTGCCAGCAGTTACGTTGGGGAGCAGTTCTTC
v_call: TRBV7-9
clone_size: few
d_call: NA
j_call: TRBJ2-1

cdr3_aa: CSARRFGAYNEQFF
cdr3_nt: TGCAGTGCTCGGAGATTCGGGGCTTACAATGAGCAGTTCTTC
v_call: TRBV20-1
clone_size: few
d_call: NA
j_call: TRBJ2-1

cdr3_aa: CASSQGGAGETQYF
cdr3_nt: TGTGCCAGCAGTCAAGGCGGGGCTGGCGAGACCCAGTACTTC
v_call: TRBV6-2/TRBV6-3
clone_size: few
d_call: NA
j_call: TRBJ2-5

cdr3_aa: CASSLKAEYNEQFF
cdr3_nt: TGTGCCAGCAGCTTAAAGGCCGAGTACAATGAGCAGTTCTTC
v_call: TRBV7-9
clone_size: many
d_call: NA
j_call: TRBJ2-1